This paragraph reports one T cell receptor beta chain. Its target is unknown. From the reads, TCRdb called clonotypes with MiXCR, one entry per CDR3 protein. In the table there are approximately 990,000 distinct CDR3 sequences, 31% of which are singletons. In germline, CDR1 is MNHEY, CDR2 SMNVEV (reference sequence). This CDR3 has 14 residues. V lost 7 bases and J 0 bases, leaving 7 bases between the germline ends. These data belong to a study of T cell repertoires in cytomegalovirus infection. Study overall: Epitope selection comprised recently identified HLA-C-restricted CMV epitopes and well-studied HLA-B-restricted CMV epitopes.

The chain joins TRBV27 to TRBJ2-6; D call uncertain. The sample in question was cultured CD8+ T cells from PBMCs, obtained from culture after CMV antigen stimulation. This clonotype originated in a human donor in good health (CMV status not recorded). Some clones in this sample may be carry-over from other donors' samples. The CDR3 coding sequence is TGTGCCAGCACCTTCTCCTCTGGGGCCAACGTCCTGACTTTC. Protein product: CASTFSSGANVLTF. The variable domain in full, completed from reference TRBV27 and TRBJ2-6, reads EAQVTQNPRYLITVTGKKLTVTCSQNMNHEYMSWYRQDPGLGLRQIYYSMNVEVTDKGDVPEGYKVSRKEKRNFPLILESPSPNQTSLYFCASTFSSGANVLTFGAGSRLTVL.